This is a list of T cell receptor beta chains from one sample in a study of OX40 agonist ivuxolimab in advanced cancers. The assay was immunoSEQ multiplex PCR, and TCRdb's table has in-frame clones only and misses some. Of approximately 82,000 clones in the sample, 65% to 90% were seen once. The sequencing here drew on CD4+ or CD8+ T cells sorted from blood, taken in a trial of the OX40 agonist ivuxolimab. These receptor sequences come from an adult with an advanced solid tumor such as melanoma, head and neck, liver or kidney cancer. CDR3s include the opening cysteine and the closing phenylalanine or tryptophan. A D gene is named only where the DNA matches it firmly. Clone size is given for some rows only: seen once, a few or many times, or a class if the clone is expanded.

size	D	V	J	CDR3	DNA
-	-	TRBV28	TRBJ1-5	CATKGADSNQPQHF	TGTGCCACCAAAGGGGCTGATAGCAATCAGCCCCAGCATTTT
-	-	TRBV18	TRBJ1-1	CASSPFGTGNTEAFF	TGTGCCAGCTCACCTTTTGGAACGGGGAACACTGAAGCTTTCTTT
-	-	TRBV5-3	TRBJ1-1	CARSYSGRMNTEAFF	TGTGCCAGAAGCTACTCGGGACGGATGAACACTGAAGCTTTCTTT
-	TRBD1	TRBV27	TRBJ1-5	CASSRAGQGNQPQHF	TGTGCCAGCAGTAGAGCGGGACAGGGTAATCAGCCCCAGCATTTT
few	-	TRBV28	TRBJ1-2	CASSYGDYGYTF	TGTGCCAGCAGTTACGGGGACTATGGCTACACCTTC
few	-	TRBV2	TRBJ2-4	CASSELWEGINIQYF	TGTGCCAGCAGTGAATTGTGGGAAGGCATAAACATTCAGTACTTC
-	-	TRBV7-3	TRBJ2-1	CASSLGAERYNEQFF	TGTGCCAGCAGCTTAGGGGCGGAGAGATACAATGAGCAGTTCTTC
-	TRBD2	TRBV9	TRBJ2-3	CASSAHPTSGRSDTQYF	TGTGCCAGCAGCGCCCACCCCACTAGCGGGAGATCAGATACGCAGTATTTT
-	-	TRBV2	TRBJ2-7	CASASRSTGGHEQYF	TGTGCCAGCGCCTCCCGGTCAACCGGGGGCCACGAGCAGTACTTC
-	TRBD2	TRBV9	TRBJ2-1	CASSGSGRAAQFF	TGTGCCAGCAGCGGGAGCGGGAGGGCCGCGCAGTTCTTC
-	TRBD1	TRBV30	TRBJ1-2	CAWKRTGLYGYTF	TGTGCCTGGAAAAGGACAGGTCTCTATGGCTACACCTTC
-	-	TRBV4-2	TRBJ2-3	CASSRGQPGLGGADTQYF	TGTGCCAGCAGCCGAGGCCAACCGGGACTGGGAGGCGCAGATACGCAGTATTTT
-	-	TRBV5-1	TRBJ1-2	CASSFQTNYGYTF	TGCGCCAGCAGCTTTCAAACTAACTATGGCTACACCTTC
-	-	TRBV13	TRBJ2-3	CASSNPPSVATQYF	TGTGCCAGCAGCAATCCCCCTAGCGTAGCTACGCAGTATTTT
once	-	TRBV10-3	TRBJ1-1	CAISWEPNTEAFF	TGTGCCATCAGTTGGGAACCGAACACTGAAGCTTTCTTT
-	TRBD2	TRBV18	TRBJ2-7	CASSPGLAGDGSYEQYF	TGTGCCAGCTCACCCGGACTAGCGGGAGACGGATCCTACGAGCAGTACTTC
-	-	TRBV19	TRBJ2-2	CASSIAAANTGELFF	TGTGCCAGTAGTATAGCCGCAGCGAACACCGGGGAGCTGTTTTTT
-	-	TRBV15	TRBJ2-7	CATSSGEYEQYF	TGTGCCACCAGCTCAGGGGAGTACGAGCAGTACTTC
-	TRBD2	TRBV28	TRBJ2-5	CASTVGTSGMEETQYF	TGTGCCAGCACCGTGGGGACTAGCGGGATGGAGGAGACCCAGTACTTC
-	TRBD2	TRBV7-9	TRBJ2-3	CASSSSGATQYF	TGTGCCAGCAGCTCTAGCGGGGCGACGCAGTATTTT
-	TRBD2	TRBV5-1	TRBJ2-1	CASSLFGGFSSYNEQFF	TGCGCCAGCAGCTTGTTCGGGGGGTTCAGCTCCTACAATGAGCAGTTCTTC
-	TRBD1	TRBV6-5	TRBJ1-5	CASSNRGRGQPQHF	TGTGCCAGCAGCAACAGGGGGCGAGGGCAGCCCCAGCATTTT
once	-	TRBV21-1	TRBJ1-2	CASSRSRTGCLRYTF	TGTGCCAGCAGCAGAAGCCGGACAGGGTGCTTGCGCTACACCTTC
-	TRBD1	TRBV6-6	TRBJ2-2	CASSWGQGANGELFF	TGTGCCAGCAGTTGGGGACAGGGGGCGAACGGGGAGCTGTTTTTT
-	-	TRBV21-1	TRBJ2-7	CASSKHGYEQYF	TGTGCCAGCAGCAAGCATGGGTACGAGCAGTACTTC
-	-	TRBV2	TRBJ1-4	CASSRPGWQGEKLFF	TGTGCCAGCAGTCGCCCTGGGTGGCAAGGTGAAAAACTGTTTTTT
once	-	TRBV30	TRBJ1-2	CAWSLGDGYTF	TGTGCCTGGAGTTTGGGGGATGGCTACACCTTC